This entry lists 30 T cell receptor beta chains sequenced from one sample in a study of blood T cell repertoires in COVID-19. Measured with immunoSEQ multiplex PCR; TCRdb has only the in-frame clones, and not every one. The sample has some 130,000 clones, about four fifths seen once. Input material: PBMCs or T cells enriched from blood (not recorded which). The origin of the receptors is a man aged 30 to 39 who had recovered from COVID-19.

The CDR3 here is CASSQGPSHYGYTF. The CDR3 bases are TGTGCCAGCAGCCAGGGGCCTTCCCACTATGGCTACACCTTC. The chain employs TRBV7-9 and TRBJ1-2; possibly TRBD1 for D (6 bases). The germline V and J ends were trimmed by 5 bases and 3 bases, with 13 bases remaining between them. Per the germline V gene, CDR1 is SEHNR and CDR2 is FQNEAQ (reference sequence). The CDR3 covers 14 residues.

The gene calls are TRBV5-1 and TRBJ1-1, with unresolved D. Germline assignment: CDR1 SGHRS and CDR2 YFSETQ. Trimming removed 2 bases from V and 1 base from J, with 12 bases in between. CDR3 length equals 15 residues. CDR3 DNA: TGCGCCAGCAGCTTACTAGGGTCCCAGAACACTGAAGCTTTCTTT. Its translation is CASSLLGSQNTEAFF.

The V call is TRBV5-1, the J call TRBJ1-2; weak D call: TRBD1 (6 bases). The CDR3 totals 15 residues. The germline V gene encodes CDR1 SGHRS and CDR2 YFSETQ. V was cut by 2 bases and J by 5 bases, with 16 bases left in between. CDR3 nucleotide sequence: TGCGCCAGCAGCTTTGGGGGCACAACAGGGTATGGCTACACCTTC. Translated, it gives CASSFGGTTGYGYTF.

The chain employs TRBV3-1 (or the pseudogene TRBV3-2) and TRBJ2-5, with D maybe TRBD2 (7 bases). V was shortened by 4 bases and J by 2 bases, with 20 bases between the two germline ends. Germline CDR1 reads LGHDT; CDR2 reads YNNKEL (reference sequence). The CDR3 is made up of 17 amino acids. CDR3 nucleotide sequence: TGTGCCAGCAGCCCGGCGGGGGCTAGGAGGGGGCAAGAGACCCAGTACTTC. This translates into CASSPAGARRGQETQYF.

The V and J genes are TRBV2 and TRBJ1-3, with D hard to call. Trimming took off 4 bases at V and 0 bases at J, with 7 bases between the two ends. Germline CDR1 reads SNHLY; CDR2 reads FYNNEI. The CDR3 sequence is 14 residues long. The CDR3 DNA reads as TGTGCCAGCAGTGGTACCTACTCTGGAAACACCATATATTTT. This encodes CASSGTYSGNTIYF.

This clone appeared once. This chain uses TRBV14 with TRBJ2-3; no definite D call. Germline V gene data show CDR1 as SGHDN and CDR2 as FVKESK. V lost 0 bases and J 4 bases, leaving 8 bases between the germline ends. The CDR3 covers 14 residues. The CDR3 reads CASSQDRSADTQYF. The CDR3, as DNA: TGTGCCAGCAGCCAAGATCGTTCCGCAGATACGCAGTATTTT.

The chain joins TRBV6-5 to TRBJ1-2, with unresolved D. CDR1 MNHEY and CDR2 SVGAGI come from the germline V gene. V dropped 2 bases and J dropped 8 bases, with 6 bases sitting between them. This CDR3 is built from 11 residues. CDR3 residues: CASSYEGGYTF. The DNA for the CDR3 is TGTGCCAGCAGTTACGAGGGCGGCTACACCTTC.

The CDR3 protein is CASSTGATGELFF. The CDR3 DNA reads TGCGCCAGCAGTACGGGAGCCACCGGGGAGCTGTTTTTT. The chain has TRBV10-1 and TRBJ2-2; D is perhaps TRBD2 (6 bases). This CDR3 contains 13 residues. Trimming stripped 5 bases from V and 4 bases from J, with 8 bases between. Germline CDR1 WNHNN, CDR2 SYGVQD (reference sequence).

V and J are TRBV5-1 and TRBJ1-1; D call uncertain. The CDR3 covers 12 residues. Germline loops: CDR1 SGHRS, CDR2 YFSETQ. V lost 5 bases, J lost 1 base, and 6 bases lay in between. CDR3 amino acids: CASRVGNTEAFF. In DNA form, the CDR3 reads TGCGCCAGCAGGGTCGGGAACACTGAAGCTTTCTTT.

CDR3 nucleotide sequence: TGTGCCACCAGCAGAGATAGAGGACAGGGTCGAGAAAAACTGTTTTTT. It translates to CATSRDRGQGREKLFF. J is TRBJ1-4 and V is TRBV15; 8 nucleotides align to TRBD1. CDR3 length: 16 residues. Trimming cost V 0 bases and J 8 bases; bases outside gene matches: 8. Per the germline V gene, CDR1 is LNHNV and CDR2 is YYDKDF (reference sequence).

The chain uses TRBV19 and TRBJ1-1, with 7 positions matching TRBD1. The CDR3 is 21 residues long. J gave up 7 bases and V 2 bases, and 28 bases lay outside the gene matches. Germline values: CDR1 LNHDA, CDR2 SQIVND (reference sequence). CDR3 sequence (DNA): TGTGCCAGTAGTATAACGCGCCGGGACAGTGGTGCAAAAGGGGTTGTTAATGAAGCTTTCTTT. Translating it yields CASSITRRDSGAKGVVNEAFF. Full variable domain (remainder filled in from reference TRBV19 and TRBJ1-1): DGGITQSPKYLFRKEGQNVTLSCEQNLNHDAMYWYRQDPGQGLRLIYYSQIVNDFQKGDIAEGYSVSREKKESFPLTVTSAQKNPTAFYLCASSITRRDSGAKGVVNEAFFGQGTRLTVV.

The chain joins TRBV12-5 to TRBJ1-4; 8 bases agree with TRBD1. The CDR3 runs 13 residues. V trimming: 1 base; J trimming: 8 bases; junction bases outside the gene matches: 0. In germline, CDR1 is LGHNT, CDR2 FRNRAP. Here the CDR3 reads CASGLGQGEKLFF. In nucleotides, the CDR3 is TGTGCTAGTGGTTTGGGACAGGGGGAAAAACTGTTTTTT.

The rearrangement uses TRBV30 and TRBJ1-6; 8 positions agree with TRBD1. The ends lost 5 bases at V and 9 bases at J; junction bases unmatched: 6. This CDR3 is 13 amino acids long. Germline V CDR1 and CDR2: GTSNPN, SVGIG (reference sequence). CDR3 loop: CAWEDRDGSPLHF. The CDR3 region has the DNA TGTGCCTGGGAGGACAGGGACGGTTCACCCCTCCACTTT.

V gene TRBV27 combines with J gene TRBJ1-2, with 7 bases aligning to TRBD1. This CDR3 has 15 amino acids. Trimming took 5 bases from V and 4 from J; bases not matched to a gene: 10. The germline CDR1 and CDR2 sequences are MNHEY and SMNVEV (reference sequence). CDR3 amino acids: CASSHRGGGLYGYTF. CDR3 bases: TGTGCCAGCAGTCACAGGGGTGGCGGTCTCTATGGCTACACCTTC.

The CDR3 loop is CSVSGQGTEAFF. The CDR3 DNA sequence: TGCAGCGTTTCGGGGCAGGGGACTGAAGCTTTCTTT. V and J are TRBV29-1 and TRBJ1-1, with TRBD1 as a possible D gene (6 bases). Trimming removed 5 bases at V and 5 bases at J, with 12 bases between. This CDR3 comprises 12 residues. Germline CDR1 is SQVTM and CDR2 is ANQGSEA.

On this clone: Within the sample, other DNA sequences also encode this same CDR3. The chain combines TRBV6-5 with TRBJ1-4; the D gene is possibly TRBD1 (6 bases). CDR3 size: 14 residues. Trimming took off 6 bases at V and 0 bases at J, with 8 bases between the two ends. The germline V gene encodes CDR1 MNHEY and CDR2 SVGAGI. CDR3 amino acids: CASRQGTTNEKLFF. The CDR3 bases are TGTGCCAGCAGACAGGGAACAACTAATGAAAAACTGTTTTTT.

This chain uses TRBV13 with TRBJ1-1, with D perhaps matching TRBD1 (5 bases). Germline CDR1 is PRHDT and CDR2 is FYEKMQ (reference sequence). With 2 bases removed from V and 1 base from J, the gap between germline ends came to 11 bases. The CDR3 has 15 residues. Here the CDR3 DNA reads TGTGCCAGCAGCTTAAATCTGGGGCCGAACACTGAAGCTTTCTTT. Encoded protein: CASSLNLGPNTEAFF.

V gene TRBV6-1 combines with J gene TRBJ2-7; D ambiguous. This CDR3 is built from 16 residues. V lost 0 bases and J 1 base, leaving 13 bases between the germline ends. Germline V CDR1 and CDR2: MNHNS, SASEGT. CDR3 bases: TGTGCCAGCAGTGAAGCAATGACTGGATATTCCTACGAGCAGTACTTC. Protein sequence: CASSEAMTGYSYEQYF.

The chain couples TRBV2 to TRBJ1-1, with 8 positions matching TRBD1. CDR1 and CDR2 (germline): SNHLY, FYNNEI. Germline trimming cut 2 bases from V and 6 bases from J; bases unmatched to any gene: 8. The CDR3 consists of 15 residues. The CDR3 sequence: CASSERFSTGAEAFF. The DNA for the CDR3 is TGTGCCAGCAGTGAAAGGTTTTCGACAGGGGCTGAAGCTTTCTTT.

The chain is built from TRBV6-7 and TRBJ1-3, with 7 bases aligning to TRBD1. TRBV6-7 is noted as an ORF with a role that remains uncertain. The V gene end was trimmed by 5 bases and the J gene end by 3 bases; junction bases not matched to a gene: 4. There are 14 residues in the CDR3. Here the CDR3 reads CASSETGCGNTIYF. In nucleotides, the CDR3 is TGTGCCAGCAGTGAGACAGGGTGTGGAAACACCATATATTTT.

Only one count was recorded for this clone. The junction departs from the called germline gene at one end, perhaps through a read error. The rearrangement uses TRBV2 and TRBJ2-2; D is ambiguous. The germline V gene has CDR1 SNHLY and CDR2 FYNNEI. The CDR3 contains 13 residues. The CDR3 protein is CASSKATTGELFF. CDR3 nucleotides: TGTGCCAGCAGTAAAGCTACTACCGGGGAGCTGTTTTTT.

V gene TRBV10-3 combines with J gene TRBJ1-1; 11 nucleotides line up with TRBD1. The CDR3 has 14 residues. The V segment lost 7 bases and the J segment 4 bases; nucleotides outside the gene matches: 5. Germline V CDR1 and CDR2: ENHRY, SYGVKD. This chain's CDR3 is CAITWDRGGTEAFF. DNA of the CDR3: TGTGCCATCACCTGGGACAGGGGGGGCACTGAAGCTTTCTTT.

The chain uses TRBV5-8 and TRBJ1-1; D is ambiguous. The CDR3 is 16 residues long. The germline gives CDR1 SGHTS, CDR2 YDEGEE. Between the trimmed V and J ends, which lost 6 bases and 3 bases, there was a span of 21 bases. CDR3 sequence: CASNLVRVQTDTEAFF. The CDR3 region has the DNA TGTGCCAGCAACCTCGTGAGGGTACAGACGGACACTGAAGCTTTCTTT. Combining the CDR3 with reference TRBV5-8 and TRBJ1-1 gives the whole variable domain EAGVTQSPTHLIKTRGQQATLRCSPISGHTSVYWYQQALGLGLQFLLWYDEGEERNRGNFPPRFSGRQFPNYSSELNVNALELEDSALYLCASNLVRVQTDTEAFFGQGTRLTVV.

The CDR3 DNA sequence: TGTGCCAGCAGACAAGGACTAGCGTCTTACAATGAGCAGTTCTTC. Translating it yields CASRQGLASYNEQFF. The chain uses TRBV27 and TRBJ2-1, with 9 bases lining up with TRBD2. The CDR3 has 15 residues. The germline V gene has CDR1 MNHEY and CDR2 SMNVEV (reference sequence). V lost 6 bases, J lost 4 bases, and 7 bases stayed unmatched.

This rearrangement joins TRBV5-1 to TRBJ1-3; TRBD1 aligns across 9 bases. This CDR3 spans 14 amino acids. J lost 9 bases, V lost 4 bases, and 8 bases had no gene match. Germline assignment: CDR1 SGHRS and CDR2 YFSETQ. CDR3 in amino acids: CASSPGQGSGTIYF. CDR3 nucleotides: TGCGCCAGCAGCCCGGGACAGGGAAGCGGCACCATATATTTT.

The chain recombines TRBV11-2 with TRBJ2-7, with 10 bases fitting TRBD1. This CDR3 spans 17 amino acids. V trimming: 0 bases; J trimming: 4 bases; junction bases outside the gene matches: 9. Per germline, CDR1 SGHAT and CDR2 FQNNGV. As DNA, the CDR3 is TGTGCCAGCAGCTTAGATCCGCCGGGGACAGGGGATTACGAGCAGTACTTC. Translating it yields CASSLDPPGTGDYEQYF.

The chain joins TRBV6-5 to TRBJ2-1, with 8 bases aligning to TRBD2. Germline V gene data show CDR1 as MNHEY and CDR2 as SVGAGI. The CDR3 consists of 15 residues. V was clipped by 7 bases and J by 5 bases; unmatched bases: 10. The CDR3 bases are TGTGCCAGCACCCTGGAAGGTAGCGGGAACAATGAGCAGTTCTTC. Translation gives CASTLEGSGNNEQFF.

This clone was seen a few times. This sequence joins TRBV5-6 and TRBJ1-3; D not resolved. The germline gives CDR1 SGHDT, CDR2 YYEEEE. Trimming took off 3 bases at V and 4 bases at J, with 5 bases between the two ends. CDR3 size: 12 residues. The chain's CDR3 is CASSSGGNTIYF. The CDR3 DNA reads TGTGCCAGCAGCTCCGGGGGAAACACCATATATTTT.

The V and J genes are TRBV21-1 and TRBJ2-1; TRBD2 reflects the table's D call only, with no check against the DNA. TRBV21-1 is deemed a pseudogene. The CDR3 has 16 amino acids. The CDR3 region has the DNA TGTGCCAGCAGCAAAGAACGGGGGGCCTTCGGAAATGAGCAGTTCTTC. Protein sequence: CASSKERGAFGNEQFF.

This sequence joins TRBV25-1 and TRBJ1-1; D is uncertain. V lost 5 bases to trimming and J lost 1 base, with 8 bases between them. CDR3 length: 13 amino acids. Germline-derived CDR1 and CDR2 are MGHDK and SYGVNS. CDR3 nucleotide sequence: TGTGCCAGCAGTCACAGTGGGAACACTGAAGCTTTCTTT. Its translation is CASSHSGNTEAFF.